Each of the 17 T cell receptor beta chains below was sequenced from the same sample in a study of T cells in Graves' hyperthyroidism and ophthalmopathy. RNA transcripts provided the source from which TCR beta CDR3 regions were amplified. Using the HTBI primer set, a first-round RT-PCR was run on the TCR CDR3. TCRdb called the multiplex PCR reads again in MiXCR, with one record for every CDR3 protein. This sample has some 600,000 distinct CDR3 sequences; around 45% occur once, and the top ten carry approximately 8.2%. The material sequenced was peripheral blood or thyroid tissue (not recorded which). Every receptor here comes from a woman aged 18 to 35 with Graves' hyperthyroidism.

This clonotype was counted between two and nine times. The chain employs TRBV20-1 and TRBJ2-2; no reliable D call. The V gene lost 6 bases and the J gene lost 7 bases, with 9 bases spanning the gap. CDR3 length: 11 residues. Germline V lookup: CDR1 DFQATT, CDR2 SNEGSKA (reference sequence). CDR3 DNA: TGCAGTGCCCCGCGTCTCGGGGAGCTGTTTTTT. Encoded protein: CSAPRLGELFF.

The J gene is TRBJ1-1, the V gene TRBV7-9, with TRBD1 matching 9 bases. This CDR3 spans 16 amino acids. V shed 5 bases, J shed 1 base, and the junction held 8 bases outside the gene matches. Germline V CDR1 and CDR2: SEHNR, FQNEAQ (reference sequence). The CDR3 coding sequence is TGTGCCAGCAGCGACCTCCTGGACAGGGGGAACACTGAAGCTTTCTTT. It encodes CASSDLLDRGNTEAFF. Complete variable domain (other parts from reference TRBV7-9 and TRBJ1-1): DTGVSQNPRHKITKRGQNVTFRCDPISEHNRLYWYRQTLGQGPEFLTYFQNEAQLEKSRLLSDRFSAERPKGSFSTLEIQRTEQGDSAMYLCASSDLLDRGNTEAFFGQGTRLTVV.

This clonotype was counted many times. The chain combines TRBV12-3 or TRBV12-4 with TRBJ2-5; unclear D gene. CDR3 length: 12 residues. The V end lost 6 bases, the J end lost 5 bases, and 10 bases lay between the germline ends. The CDR3 region is CASSLSRETQYF. CDR3 nucleotide sequence: TGTGCCAGCAGCTTGTCGAGGGAGACCCAGTACTTC.

The J gene is TRBJ1-5, the V gene TRBV19; 8 nucleotides align to TRBD1. CDR1 LNHDA and CDR2 SQIVND come from the germline V gene (reference sequence). V dropped 4 bases and J dropped 5; count of bases not matched to a gene: 10. This CDR3 has 16 residues. The CDR3 DNA reads as TGTGCCAGTAGTAACAGGGGGGGTCAGATGGATCAGCCCCAGCATTTT. Translation: CASSNRGGQMDQPQHF.

This clonotype was seen a handful of times. The gene calls are TRBV7-9 and TRBJ2-5; possible D gene TRBD1, 5 bases. The CDR3 sequence is 14 residues long. V lost 11 bases and J 1 base, leaving 17 bases between the germline ends. The germline V gene encodes CDR1 SEHNR and CDR2 FQNEAQ (reference sequence). CDR3: CAGVRGAGQETQYF. DNA of the CDR3: TGTGCCGGGGTCCGTGGGGCCGGCCAAGAGACCCAGTACTTC. Drawing the rest from reference TRBV7-9 and TRBJ2-5, the complete variable domain is DTGVSQNPRHKITKRGQNVTFRCDPISEHNRLYWYRQTLGQGPEFLTYFQNEAQLEKSRLLSDRFSAERPKGSFSTLEIQRTEQGDSAMYLCAGVRGAGQETQYFGPGTRLLVL.

About this clonotype: One end of the junction does not line up with germline, which may come from a read error. V is TRBV7-9 and J is TRBJ2-7; possible D gene TRBD1, 6 bases. CDR3 length: 15 amino acids. CDR1 SEHNR and CDR2 FQNEAQ come from the germline V gene (reference sequence). In DNA, the CDR3 is TGCGCCAGCAGCCAAGGGTTGGACAGAACCTACGAGCAGTACTTC. Encoded protein: CASSQGLDRTYEQYF. The variable domain in full, with the rest retrieved from reference TRBV7-9 and TRBJ2-7, is DTGVSQNPRHKITKRGQNVTFRCDPISEHNRLYWYRQTLGQGPEFLTYFQNEAQLEKSRLLSDRFSAERPKGSFSTLEIQRTEQGDSAMYLCASSQGLDRTYEQYFGPGTRLTVT.

The chain couples TRBV9 to TRBJ1-1, with D hard to call. CDR1 is SGDLS, CDR2 YYNGEE, per germline. V gave up 4 bases and J gave up 5 bases, with 15 bases separating them. The CDR3 spans 14 residues. The DNA for the CDR3 is TGTGCCAGCAGCCCCCAAGGGCGTGATACTGAAGCTTTCTTT. This translates into CASSPQGRDTEAFF. Using reference TRBV9 and TRBJ1-1 for the parts outside the CDR3, the full variable domain is DSGVTQTPKHLITATGQRVTLRCSPRSGDLSVYWYQQSLDQGLQFLIQYYNGEERAKGNILERFSAQQFPDLHSELNLSSLELGDSALYFCASSPQGRDTEAFFGQGTRLTVV.

The chain recombines TRBV2 with TRBJ2-7; TRBD2 is a possible D gene (8 bases). Germline V lookup: CDR1 SNHLY, CDR2 FYNNEI. This CDR3 comprises 19 residues. The germline V and J ends were trimmed by 1 base and 3 bases, with 25 bases remaining between them. CDR3 loop: CASSEGGQGVRAGDYEQYF. Written as DNA, the CDR3 is TGTGCCAGCAGTGAAGGAGGGCAGGGGGTGCGAGCGGGAGACTACGAGCAGTACTTC.

Only one count was recorded for this clonotype. This could be a read error, since a much larger clone is one nucleotide away. In nucleotides, the CDR3 is TGTGCCAGCAGCGGACAGCGTAACACTGAAGCTTCCTTT. Its translation: CASSGQRNTEASF. The rearrangement uses TRBV2 and TRBJ1-1; maybe TRBD1 (6 bases). The CDR3 covers 13 residues. Germline V CDR1 and CDR2: SNHLY, FYNNEI.

The chain employs TRBV10-2 and TRBJ2-7, with a weak D call TRBD2 (5 bases). V was cut by 3 bases and J by 5 bases, with 11 bases left in between. The germline gives CDR1 WSHSY, CDR2 SAAADI. This CDR3 has 13 residues. CDR3 region: CASSDLTMDEQYF. Here the CDR3 DNA reads TGCGCCAGCAGTGATCTGACTATGGACGAGCAGTACTTC.

The DNA of the CDR3 is TGTGCCAGCAGCACTCTGGCAGGGGATAACTATGGCTACACCTTC. Protein product: CASSTLAGDNYGYTF. The chain couples TRBV7-9 to TRBJ1-2; D perhaps matches TRBD1 (6 bases). V was shortened by 5 bases and J by 1 base, with 14 bases between the two germline ends. Per germline, CDR1 SEHNR and CDR2 FQNEAQ (reference sequence). The CDR3 length is 15 residues.

The gene calls are TRBV11-2 and TRBJ1-2; D remains unclear. Trimming pared 7 bases from V and 3 bases from J, leaving 15 bases between. There are 14 residues in the CDR3. CDR1 and CDR2 (germline): SGHAT, FQNNGV. This CDR3 reads CASNLRAGHYGYTF. DNA for the CDR3: TGTGCCAGCAACCTTCGAGCGGGCCACTATGGCTACACCTTC. Combining the CDR3 with reference TRBV11-2 and TRBJ1-2 gives the whole variable domain EAGVAQSPRYKIIEKRQSVAFWCNPISGHATLYWYQQILGQGPKLLIQFQNNGVVDDSQLPKDRFSAERLKGVDSTLKIQPAKLEDSAVYLCASNLRAGHYGYTFGSGTRLTVV.

The chain combines TRBV12-3 or TRBV12-4 with TRBJ1-1, with a possible D match to TRBD1 (6 bases). Trimming took 3 bases from V and 11 from J, leaving 10 bases between them. This CDR3 is built from 11 residues. CDR3 coding DNA: TGTGCCAGCAGTTTCAAGGGGGGGGCTTTCTTT. This translates into CASSFKGGAFF.

The rearrangement uses TRBV9 and TRBJ2-7, with TRBD1 identical over 8 bases. The CDR3 has 15 residues. J was trimmed by 1 base and V by 4 bases; bases with no gene match: 7. Germline-derived CDR1 and CDR2 are SGDLS and YYNGEE. The CDR3 sequence: CASSLGTGYSYEQYF. As DNA, the CDR3 is TGTGCCAGCAGCCTCGGGACAGGCTATTCCTACGAGCAGTACTTC. Complete variable domain (other parts from reference TRBV9 and TRBJ2-7): DSGVTQTPKHLITATGQRVTLRCSPRSGDLSVYWYQQSLDQGLQFLIQYYNGEERAKGNILERFSAQQFPDLHSELNLSSLELGDSALYFCASSLGTGYSYEQYFGPGTRLTVT.

The table lists this clonotype with many counts. This chain links TRBV10-3 with TRBJ2-7; 13 bases are shared with TRBD2. There are 13 residues in the CDR3. CDR1 is ENHRY and CDR2 is SYGVKD in the germline V gene. The trim removed 10 bases at V and 3 bases at J, leaving 3 bases unmatched. DNA for the CDR3: TGTGCCACAGGACTAGCGGGAGTCTACGAGCAGTACTTC. Amino acid sequence: CATGLAGVYEQYF.

This clonotype was seen a handful of times. This chain links TRBV4-2 with TRBJ1-2; perhaps TRBD1 as D (5 bases). The CDR3 spans 12 residues. Germline-derived CDR1 and CDR2 are LGHNA and YNFKEQ. The V end lost 4 bases, the J end lost 7 bases, and 10 bases lay between the germline ends. The CDR3, as DNA: TGTGCCAGCAGCCGCCCAGGGAGTGGCTACACCTTC. Translation: CASSRPGSGYTF.

This sequence joins TRBV11-1 and TRBJ1-2; 9 bases are a match to TRBD1. The CDR3 totals 14 residues. Losses at the gene ends were 2 bases for V and 9 bases for J; bases not matched to a gene: 7. Germline V gene sequence: CDR1 SGHAT, CDR2 FQDESV (reference sequence). As DNA, the CDR3 is TGTGCCAGCAGCTTACCGGGACAGGGTGTTCGCTACACCTTC. The encoded protein is CASSLPGQGVRYTF.